This TCR beta chain was retrieved from a study of breast tumors, draining lymph nodes, adjacent tissues (dated by TCRdb to between 2015 and 2016). Regarding the research as a whole: In breast cancer patients, the study compared the TCR beta repertoires of tumor, adjacent nontumor tissue and axillary lymph nodes. The study aimed to assess the relationships and possible T-cell exchange between tumor, surrounding tissue and draining lymph node repertoires in human breast cancer. The full study reports these points: The similarity between tumor and nontumor tissue repertoires was significantly greater in luminal-like breast cancer than in basal-like breast cancer. The conclusion that tumor T cells originate in lymph nodes was presented as consistent with a hypothesis rather than as directly demonstrated. Tumor T-cell repertoires showed less diversity than lymph node repertoires and more diversity than nontumor tissue repertoires, and tumor T-cell repertoires showed preferential V and J gene usage. The data were considered consistent with most tumor T cells being derived from the lymph node and subsequently expanding within tumor tissue.

V is shortened by 5 bases, J by 0 bases, and the region joining them spans 14 bases. From its cysteine to its phenylalanine, the CDR3 spans 17 amino acids. Only the CDR3 region is kept as DNA, spanning 51 bases read in frame from base 1. CDR1 MNHNY and CDR2 SVGAGI are derived from the germline V gene (reference sequence). Sequencing used an Illumina HiSeq 2000. Multiplex PCR amplification was used to build the TCR beta chain libraries. The amplified TCR beta chain products were analyzed by high-throughput sequencing. TCRdb reanalyzed the raw reads on its own, using fastp at Q25 for trimming and MiXCR for clone calling, and kept in-frame beta chains. For every CDR3 protein sequence, its rows merge into one entry that carries the most common genes and DNA. This sample has about 230,000 distinct CDR3 sequences in its table, and about 34% of those were observed once. The ten largest clones add up to about 1.4% of the sample.

This clonotype was counted many times. No cognate antigen has been identified for it. No quality values exist for individual bases; no much larger clone is one base distant. Lymph node samples came from the axillary draining lymph nodes of breast cancer patients. The receptor's source is a female donor with breast cancer. Some clones in this sample may be carry-over from other donors' samples. The sequenced material came from axillary lymph node tissue. The chain is encoded by TRBV6-6 joined to TRBJ2-6, with a tentative D gene TRBD1 over 5 matching bases. The DNA reads as follows: TGTGCCAGCAGTCCTCAGGGTCCCTACTCTGGGGCCAACGTCCTGACTTTC. This gives the protein CASSPQGPYSGANVLTF.